These 24 T cell receptor beta chains share one sample of origin, sequenced in a study of post-analysis software for immune sequencing data. Study-wide results and limits: When patients were compared with controls, 4 or 5 TRBV segments were more frequent, TRBV5-6, TRBV5-1 and TRBV20-1 among them.

Unique molecular identifiers were present in the TCR beta cDNA libraries. TCRdb re-called the PCR reads through MiXCR, storing one row per CDR3 protein. Seen here are hundreds of thousands of distinct CDR3 sequences, just under 30% observed once, and the top ten hold roughly 0.54%. These receptors have no known antigen. The material sequenced was blood. The receptor source for this set is a girl aged 5 to 17 with multiple sclerosis.

The chain has TRBV6-1 and TRBJ1-2; possible D gene TRBD1, 5 bases. Germline CDR1 MNHNS, CDR2 SASEGT. V gave up 4 bases and J gave up 4 bases, with 22 bases separating them. The CDR3 extends over 17 amino acids. CDR3 residues: CASSGPGRNAIFYGYTF. DNA for the CDR3: TGTGCCAGCAGTGGACCGGGACGAAACGCGATCTTCTATGGCTACACCTTC.

This clonotype has a handful of counts. V is TRBV3-1 and J is TRBJ2-3; D remains ambiguous. Germline CDR1 reads LGHDT; CDR2 reads YNNKEL (reference sequence). This CDR3 is built from 17 residues. V was pared by 1 base and J by 3 bases, with 17 bases between. This CDR3 is CASSQVFRAPPTDTQYF. CDR3 DNA sequence: TGTGCCAGCAGCCAAGTTTTTAGGGCCCCCCCAACAGATACGCAGTATTTT.

This clonotype turned up a few times. The CDR3 DNA sequence: TGCAGCGTTGAGGGGGGGACAGGGACGGCAGATACGCAGTATTTT. Translated, it gives CSVEGGTGTADTQYF. The V and J genes are TRBV29-1 and TRBJ2-3; 9 nucleotides align to TRBD1. The V and J ends lost 3 bases and 4 bases, in that order; junction bases with no gene match: 8. Germline loops: CDR1 SQVTM, CDR2 ANQGSEA. The CDR3 length is 15 residues.

V usage is TRBV11-2 and J usage is TRBJ1-1, with TRBD1 as a possible D gene (5 bases). Germline CDR1 and CDR2: SGHAT and FQNNGV. The CDR3 sequence is 11 residues long. Trimming cost V 5 bases and J 6 bases, with 7 bases left between them. The CDR3 nucleotides are TGTGCCAGCAGCCCACAGGCTGAAGCTTTCTTT. It translates to CASSPQAEAFF.

This clonotype showed up many times. The chain couples TRBV20-1 to TRBJ1-2; TRBD1 matches at 8 bases. This CDR3 comprises 13 residues. Germline CDR1 reads DFQATT; CDR2 reads SNEGSKA (reference sequence). The trim removed 6 bases at V and 4 bases at J, leaving 7 bases unmatched. CDR3 in DNA: TGCAGTGCCCCAGGACAGGGCGGCTATGGCTACACCTTC. Translation gives CSAPGQGGYGYTF.

This chain uses TRBV15 with TRBJ2-5, with D unresolved. This CDR3 has 12 residues. Trimming pared 3 bases from V and 8 bases from J, leaving 10 bases between. The germline V gene encodes CDR1 LNHNV and CDR2 YYDKDF (reference sequence). CDR3 in DNA: TGTGCCACCAGCAGGACGGCAGATACCCAGTACTTC. Its protein product is CATSRTADTQYF.

The gene calls are TRBV4-3 and TRBJ2-3; 10 positions agree with TRBD2. Trimming at V came to 4 bases and at J to 8 bases, leaving 9 bases not matched to a gene. CDR1 is LGHNA and CDR2 is YSLEER in the germline V gene. The CDR3 has 15 residues. The CDR3 DNA follows: TGCGCCAGCAGCCGCTTCCTAGCGGGAGATCGTACGCAGTATTTT. Protein sequence: CASSRFLAGDRTQYF.

The sample holds a few counts of this clonotype. The CDR3 region has the DNA TGCGCCAGCAGCCCCTCTGGTACAGCGGGAGGAACAGATACGCAGTATTTT. This gives the protein CASSPSGTAGGTDTQYF. V is TRBV4-3 and J is TRBJ2-3, with TRBD2 identical over 9 bases. CDR1 and CDR2 (germline): LGHNA, YSLEER. The CDR3 is 17 residues long. J lost 3 bases, V lost 4 bases, and 11 bases had no gene match.

This clonotype occurred many times. V gene TRBV7-6 combines with J gene TRBJ2-5, with 9 positions matching TRBD1. With V trimmed by 5 bases and J by 5 bases, 9 bases remained unmatched. The CDR3 consists of 15 residues. Germline V gene lookup returns CDR1 SGHVS and CDR2 FNYEAQ. The CDR3 loop reads CASSEGQGFLETQYF. CDR3 nucleotides: TGTGCCAGCAGCGAAGGACAGGGGTTTTTGGAGACCCAGTACTTC.

The J gene is TRBJ1-2, the V gene TRBV21-1; no DNA check was done on the table's D call, TRBD1. TRBV21-1 is reported as a pseudogene. The CDR3 extends over 16 amino acids. CDR3 DNA: TGTGCCAGCAGCAAAGCTGGGGGGAAAGAAAACTATGGCTACACCTTC. Its translation: CASSKAGGKENYGYTF.

The CDR3 DNA sequence: TGCAGTGCTACTAGCGGGGGGGCCGCCACCGGGGAGCTGTTTTTT. The encoded protein is CSATSGGAATGELFF. The chain has TRBV20-1 and TRBJ2-2, with 12 bases fitting TRBD2. The trim removed 4 bases at V and 4 bases at J, leaving 4 bases unmatched. Germline V gene data show CDR1 as DFQATT and CDR2 as SNEGSKA (reference sequence). CDR3 length: 15 residues.

This clonotype was observed at least ten times. This rearrangement joins TRBV20-1 to TRBJ2-5; no firm D call. Deletions cut 1 base from V and 5 bases from J, with 14 bases between. Germline values: CDR1 DFQATT, CDR2 SNEGSKA (reference sequence). The CDR3 is made up of 14 amino acids. CDR3 protein: CSARAWDGVETQYF. The CDR3 DNA reads TGCAGTGCTAGAGCCTGGGATGGTGTGGAGACCCAGTACTTC.

The rearrangement links TRBV20-1 to TRBJ2-1; 9 bases map to TRBD2. V lost 0 bases, J lost 2 bases, and 8 bases stayed unmatched. The CDR3 runs to 17 residues. Looked up from germline, CDR1 is DFQATT and CDR2 is SNEGSKA (reference sequence). CDR3 loop: CSARDVGRGGTYNEQFF. The CDR3 region has the DNA TGCAGTGCTAGAGATGTGGGGCGGGGGGGGACCTACAATGAGCAGTTCTTC.

Turning to this clonotype: Since the CDR3 does not end with the conserved phenylalanine or tryptophan, this likely comes from a read error. CDR3 in amino acids: CSASGGALTYEQYL. In DNA, the CDR3 is TGCAGTGCTAGTGGGGGGGCTCTCACCTACGAGCAGTACCTC. The genes are TRBV20-1 and TRBJ2-4; TRBD2 is a possible D gene (7 bases). The J call is uncertain, as TRBJ2-7 better fits the DNA end. This CDR3 spans 14 amino acids. The germline V gene encodes CDR1 DFQATT and CDR2 SNEGSKA (reference sequence).

This clonotype was detected many times. The CDR3 loop reads CASSLSVYEQYF. The CDR3 nucleotides read TGTGCCAGCAGCTTAAGTGTGTACGAGCAGTACTTC. The chain couples TRBV7-2 to TRBJ2-7; D gene ambiguous. Trimming removed 2 bases at V and 4 bases at J, with 6 bases between. Germline assignment: CDR1 SGHTA and CDR2 FQGNSA. The CDR3 contains 12 residues.

CDR3 nucleotide sequence: TGTGCCAGCACGGAGGGGCCCAACGCCTACGGGCAGTACTTC. Encoded protein: CASTEGPNAYGQYF. V and J are TRBV7-9 and TRBJ2-5, with D possibly matching TRBD2 (6 bases). V lost 7 bases to trimming and J lost 11 bases, with 23 bases between them. The CDR3 extends over 14 amino acids. Germline lookup yields CDR1 SEHNR and CDR2 FQNEAQ (reference sequence). Together with reference TRBV7-9 and TRBJ2-5, the CDR3 gives the full variable domain: DTGVSQNPRHKITKRGQNVTFRCDPISEHNRLYWYRQTLGQGPEFLTYFQNEAQLEKSRLLSDRFSAERPKGSFSTLEIQRTEQGDSAMYLCASTEGPNAYGQYFGPGTRLLVL.

In its sample, this clonotype was seen many times. The chain links TRBV9 to TRBJ2-7; 10 positions agree with TRBD2. Germline loops: CDR1 SGDLS, CDR2 YYNGEE. The trim removed 4 bases at V and 6 bases at J, leaving 7 bases unmatched. This CDR3 spans 14 amino acids. In DNA form, the CDR3 reads TGTGCCAGCAGCCCTAGCGGGAGCTCTTCCGAGCAGTACTTC. Its protein product is CASSPSGSSSEQYF.

This chain connects TRBV2 to TRBJ1-2; TRBD1 agrees at 9 bases. Germline V gene data show CDR1 as SNHLY and CDR2 as FYNNEI. The CDR3 is 14 residues long. V was clipped by 6 bases and J by 7 bases; unmatched bases: 9. CDR3 sequence reads: CASRIAQGAVGYTF. The DNA of the CDR3 is TGTGCCAGCAGGATCGCACAGGGGGCGGTTGGCTACACCTTC. The complete variable domain, with remaining parts taken from reference TRBV2 and TRBJ1-2, reads EPEVTQTPSHQVTQMGQEVILRCVPISNHLYFYWYRQILGQKVEFLVSFYNNEISEKSEIFDDQFSVERPDGSNFTLKIRSTKLEDSAMYFCASRIAQGAVGYTFGSGTRLTVV.

The chain has TRBV27 and TRBJ2-1; 12 nucleotides agree with TRBD2. The germline CDR1 and CDR2 sequences are MNHEY and SMNVEV (reference sequence). V shed 3 bases and J 0 bases; nucleotides not matched to a gene: 3. The CDR3 consists of 17 residues. The CDR3, as DNA: TGTGCCAGCAGTTTCCTGACTAGCGGGGGCTCCTACAATGAGCAGTTCTTC. Translation gives CASSFLTSGGSYNEQFF.

V gene TRBV7-6 combines with J gene TRBJ2-1, with TRBD2 matching over 7 bases. Per germline, CDR1 SGHVS and CDR2 FNYEAQ. V dropped 1 base and J dropped 12; count of bases not matched to a gene: 21. This CDR3 has 18 residues. CDR3 amino acids: CASSLGPGLSGAPVGQFF. CDR3 sequence (DNA): TGTGCCAGCAGCTTAGGCCCGGGACTATCGGGAGCCCCCGTCGGGCAGTTCTTC.

This rearrangement joins TRBV4-1 to TRBJ2-3; perhaps TRBD1 as D (6 bases). The CDR3 is 17 amino acids. Germline loops: CDR1 MGHRA, CDR2 YSYEKL. The V end lost 5 bases, the J end lost 2 bases, and 20 bases lay between the germline ends. The CDR3 is CASSYEFTGRITDTQYF. The CDR3 nucleotides are TGCGCCAGCAGCTACGAGTTTACAGGGCGTATCACAGATACGCAGTATTTT.

The chain uses TRBV6-2 or TRBV6-3 and TRBJ2-7; D not resolved. This CDR3 region has 13 residues. V shed 4 bases and J shed 1 base, with 8 bases lying between them. Germline assignment: CDR1 MNHEY and CDR2 SVGEGT. The CDR3 DNA reads as TGTGCCAGCAGTTTGAGTTATTCCTACGAGCAGTACTTC. It codes for CASSLSYSYEQYF.

Notes on this clonotype: This may come from a read error, since a much larger clone is one base off. The chain is built from TRBV29-1 and TRBJ2-5, with unresolved D. The V end was cut by 1 base, the J end by 11 bases, with 14 bases between. This CDR3 is 12 amino acids long. Germline assignment: CDR1 SQVTM and CDR2 ANQGSEA. CDR3 sequence: CSVEGVWDEQYF. DNA for the CDR3: TGCAGCGTTGAAGGTGTTTGGGATGAGCAGTACTTC.

The sample holds many counts of this clonotype. The V gene is TRBV29-1, the J gene TRBJ2-5; maybe TRBD1 (5 bases). This CDR3 comprises 14 residues. Germline CDR1 and CDR2: SQVTM and ANQGSEA. Trimming removed 3 bases from V and 1 base from J, with 12 bases in between. The CDR3 DNA reads TGCAGCGTTGATCAGGGTGGTACCCAAGAGACCCAGTACTTC. Its translation is CSVDQGGTQETQYF.